Listed below are T cell receptor beta chains from one sample, sequenced in a study of shared clonotypes between healthy human individuals. Sequencing used immunoSEQ multiplex PCR; TCRdb keeps in-frame clones, though not all of them. The repertoire holds millions of clones, with around nine tenths as singletons. Sequencing was carried out using naive CD4+ T cells sorted from blood. The origin of the receptors is a man aged 18 to 35 in good health. The CDR3 runs from the conserved cysteine through the conserved F or W. D genes are given only for firm matches. Clone size is given for some rows only: seen once, a few or many times, or a class if the clone is expanded.

clone size,J gene,D gene,V gene,CDR3 protein,CDR3 DNA
once,TRBJ2-5,.,TRBV27,CASSLGRQETQYF,TGTGCCAGCAGTTTGGGGCGCCAAGAGACCCAGTACTTC
.,TRBJ1-1,.,TRBV7-8,CASSLVYRKNTEAFF,TGTGCCAGCAGCTTAGTTTACAGGAAAAACACTGAAGCTTTCTTT
.,TRBJ1-4,.,TRBV6-1,CASSEVWGNEKLFF,TGTGCCAGCAGTGAAGTGTGGGGAAATGAAAAACTGTTTTTT
.,TRBJ1-2,.,TRBV6-1,CASSDRQPGGYGYTF,TGTGCCAGCAGTGACAGGCAGCCTGGAGGCTATGGCTACACCTTC
.,TRBJ2-3,TRBD1,TRBV19,CASGTGITDTQYF,TGTGCCAGTGGGACAGGAATAACAGATACGCAGTATTTT
.,TRBJ1-1,.,TRBV7-2,CASSLVGLSNTEAFF,TGTGCCAGCAGCTTAGTCGGACTCTCGAACACTGAAGCTTTCTTT
once,TRBJ2-1,TRBD2,TRBV9,CASSVGGGDYNEQFF,TGTGCCAGCAGCGTAGGTGGGGGGGACTACAATGAGCAGTTCTTC
.,TRBJ1-1,TRBD1,TRBV28,CASAETGQARGNTEAFF,TGTGCCAGCGCCGAGACAGGACAGGCCCGAGGGAACACTGAAGCTTTCTTT
.,TRBJ2-7,.,TRBV29-1,CSVKSRGSDEQYF,TGCAGCGTTAAAAGTAGAGGGTCGGACGAGCAGTACTTC
once,TRBJ2-2,.,TRBV7-9,CASSPRYTGELFF,TGTGCCAGCAGCCCCAGGTACACCGGGGAGCTGTTTTTT
once,TRBJ1-2,TRBD1,TRBV19,CASEGQGYGYTF,TGTGCCAGCGAAGGACAGGGTTATGGCTACACCTTC
.,TRBJ2-3,TRBD1,TRBV28,CASSLGTGSTDTQYF,TGTGCCAGCAGTTTAGGGACAGGGAGCACAGATACGCAGTATTTT
.,TRBJ2-5,.,TRBV5-1,CASSFGSPGPETQYF,TGCGCCAGCAGCTTCGGATCTCCCGGCCCAGAGACCCAGTACTTC
.,TRBJ1-6,TRBD1,TRBV19,CASSPRDSSYNSPLHF,TGTGCCAGTAGTCCAAGGGACAGCTCCTATAATTCACCCCTCCACTTT
.,TRBJ1-1,TRBD1,TRBV6-6,CASTRQGENTEAFF,TGTGCCAGCACCAGACAGGGGGAGAACACTGAAGCTTTCTTT
.,TRBJ1-5,.,TRBV10-1,CASSLLGLTIGIQPQHF,TGCGCCAGCAGCCTACTCGGACTGACTATCGGGATCCAGCCCCAGCATTTT
.,TRBJ1-6,.,TRBV9,CASSVLERSNSPLHF,TGTGCCAGCAGCGTACTTGAACGGTCAAATTCACCCCTCCACTTT
.,TRBJ1-3,.,TRBV5-1,CASSRTGSRDTIYF,TGCGCCAGCAGCCGAACGGGCTCTCGGGACACCATATATTTT
.,TRBJ1-1,.,TRBV2,CASSASSMNTEAFF,TGTGCCAGCAGTGCGAGCAGCATGAACACTGAAGCTTTCTTT
.,TRBJ1-1,.,TRBV6-1,CASSEFGVGSWFTEAFF,TGTGCCAGCAGTGAATTTGGGGTTGGGTCGTGGTTTACTGAAGCTTTCTTT
.,TRBJ2-7,.,TRBV5-4,CASSPRPTYEQYF,TGTGCCAGCAGCCCCCGACCTACCTACGAGCAGTACTTC
.,TRBJ1-6,.,TRBV27,CASSSWSSYNSPLHF,TGTGCCAGCAGTTCATGGAGCTCCTATAATTCACCCCTCCACTTT
.,TRBJ1-6,TRBD1,TRBV6-5,CASSYQGGNSPLHF,TGTGCCAGCAGTTACCAGGGGGGGAATTCACCCCTCCACTTT
.,TRBJ2-1,TRBD2,TRBV2,CASSEVSGGANEQFF,TGTGCCAGCAGTGAAGTTAGCGGGGGGGCCAATGAGCAGTTCTTC
.,TRBJ1-5,TRBD1,TRBV7-8,CASSLEGQGVSQPQHF,TGTGCCAGCAGCTTAGAGGGACAGGGGGTTAGCCAGCCCCAGCATTTT
.,TRBJ2-1,TRBD2,TRBV2,CASSELGLAFNEQFF,TGTGCCAGCAGTGAATTGGGACTAGCGTTTAATGAGCAGTTCTTC
.,TRBJ1-3,.,TRBV9,CASSDRGVPGNTIYF,TGTGCCAGCAGCGACAGAGGGGTGCCTGGAAACACCATATATTTT
.,TRBJ1-1,.,TRBV7-2,CASSSYGGVEAFF,TGTGCCAGCAGCTCCTATGGGGGCGTTGAAGCTTTCTTT
.,TRBJ2-5,.,TRBV9,CASSDPNVGHQETQYF,TGTGCCAGCAGCGACCCCAACGTTGGTCACCAAGAGACCCAGTACTTC
.,TRBJ2-1,.,TRBV28,CASSLGLTYNEQFF,TGTGCCAGCAGTTTAGGGCTTACATACAATGAGCAGTTCTTC
.,TRBJ1-1,.,TRBV30,CAWSPWVLGNTEAFF,TGTGCCTGGAGTCCTTGGGTCCTGGGAAACACTGAAGCTTTCTTT
.,TRBJ1-2,.,TRBV6-6,CASSPQGGYTF,TGTGCCAGCAGCCCACAGGGAGGCTACACCTTC
.,TRBJ1-5,.,TRBV7-2,CASSRWGGQGDQPQHF,TGTGCCAGCAGCCGGTGGGGGGGGCAGGGAGATCAGCCCCAGCATTTT
.,TRBJ1-2,TRBD1,TRBV10-3,CAISGTGEPYGYTF,TGTGCCATCAGTGGGACAGGAGAACCCTATGGCTACACCTTC
.,TRBJ2-7,TRBD2,TRBV5-1,CASSPRGLAGGGEQYF,TGCGCCAGCAGCCCCCGGGGACTAGCGGGAGGAGGTGAGCAGTACTTC
few,TRBJ1-1,.,TRBV30,CAWGNTEAFF,TGTGCCTGGGGGAACACTGAAGCTTTCTTT
.,TRBJ2-1,.,TRBV15,CATSRVGTEQFF,TGTGCCACCAGCAGAGTCGGCACTGAGCAGTTCTTC
.,TRBJ1-1,.,TRBV6-1,CASDSRVGSTEAFF,TGTGCCAGCGATTCCAGGGTAGGTAGCACTGAAGCTTTCTTT
.,TRBJ1-6,.,TRBV6-5,CASSSGSFNSPLHF,TGTGCCAGCAGTTCAGGGAGTTTCAATTCACCCCTCCACTTT
once,TRBJ1-3,.,TRBV9,CASSVETALSGNTIYF,TGTGCCAGCAGCGTAGAGACCGCACTCTCTGGAAACACCATATATTTT
.,TRBJ2-1,.,TRBV30,CAWNAGLYNEQFF,TGTGCCTGGAATGCGGGACTTTACAATGAGCAGTTCTTC
.,TRBJ2-7,TRBD2,TRBV5-1,CASSESGLAGAEQYF,TGCGCCAGCAGCGAATCCGGACTAGCGGGCGCCGAGCAGTACTTC
.,TRBJ2-5,.,TRBV2,CASTLTAQETQYF,TGTGCCAGCACCTTGACAGCTCAAGAGACCCAGTACTTC